This TCR beta chain was sequenced in a study of blood T cell repertoires in COVID-19. Study at large: Sites across the United States, Italy and Spain contributed samples from acute and convalescent COVID-19. From T cells, B-cell-depleted T cells, or PBMCs came the material, which was cDNA or gDNA.

Assay: immunoSEQ multiplex PCR; the TCRdb copy retains only in-frame clones and omits some. Of almost 200,000 clones listed, about 89% are singletons. Allocation to cohorts depended on clinical history reported by the participants. Sequencing was carried out using PBMCs or T cells enriched from blood (not recorded which). This clonotype was obtained from a woman aged 18-29 years who had recovered from COVID-19.

CDR3 amino acids: CAWSPGTGSYGYTF. The CDR3 DNA sequence: TGTGCCTGGAGTCCCGGGACAGGGAGCTATGGCTACACCTTC. The gene calls are TRBV30 and TRBJ1-2; 9 bases match TRBD1. This CDR3 region has 14 residues. Germline CDR1 GTSNPN, CDR2 SVGIG (reference sequence). Germline trimming cut 2 bases from V and 4 bases from J; bases unmatched to any gene: 5.